This entry is about one TCR beta chain. The sample comes from a study of identical twins. MiXCR was run by TCRdb on the 5' RACE reads, yielding one entry per CDR3 protein. This table holds hundreds of thousands of distinct CDR3 sequences, about 12% found once. The sample also formed part of further work on yellow fever vaccine responses in identical twins.

The sequenced material came from PBMCs. The receptor comes from a woman between 18 and 30 years old in good health.

The CDR3 here is CSARALSGAAYNEQFF. In nucleotides, the CDR3 is TGCAGTGCTAGAGCACTATCGGGGGCCGCCTACAATGAGCAGTTCTTC. The chain employs TRBV20-1 and TRBJ2-1; TRBD1 or TRBD2 may be the D gene (6 bases each). Trimming left V 1 base short and J 2 bases short, with 15 bases between. The CDR3 is 16 residues long. Per germline, CDR1 DFQATT and CDR2 SNEGSKA (reference sequence).